This passage covers 4 T cell receptor beta chains from one sample sequenced in a study of shared clonotypes between healthy human individuals. Terminally differentiated effector memory CD45RA+ cells were excluded by CCR7 positive selection of CD45RO-negative cells. Sequencing used immunoSEQ multiplex PCR; TCRdb keeps in-frame clones, though not all of them. The sample carries roughly 890,000 clones, 85% to 95% recorded once. The sample comprised naive CD8+ T cells sorted from blood. These receptors were taken from a man aged 25-45 years in good health.

V usage is TRBV11-2 and J usage is TRBJ2-7; tentatively, D is TRBD2 (5 bases). This CDR3 region has 14 residues. In germline, CDR1 is SGHAT, CDR2 FQNNGV. The V and J ends lost 3 bases and 5 bases respectively, with 14 bases between them. This chain's CDR3 is CASSFKPGVHEQYF. For the CDR3, the DNA is TGTGCCAGCAGCTTTAAACCCGGGGTCCACGAGCAGTACTTC.

The chain recombines TRBV21-1 with TRBJ2-1. TRBV21-1 is a recognized pseudogene. The CDR3 totals 16 residues. The CDR3 DNA follows: TGTGCCAGCAGCAACCAGAGCCTCGACTCCTACAATGAGCAGTTCTTC. This sequence encodes CASSNQSLDSYNEQFF.

The count of this clone is one. The rearrangement links TRBV4-1 to TRBJ1-1, with 10 positions matching TRBD1. The V gene end was trimmed by 5 bases and the J gene end by 0 bases; junction bases not matched to a gene: 18. The CDR3 has 20 residues. CDR1 is MGHRA, CDR2 YSYEKL, per germline. Here the CDR3 reads CASSEWGPGTGENMNTEAFF. Here the CDR3 DNA reads TGCGCCAGCAGCGAGTGGGGGCCCGGGACAGGGGAGAACATGAACACTGAAGCTTTCTTT.

V is TRBV10-3 and J is TRBJ1-1, with D uncertain. Trimming left V 9 bases short and J 0 bases short, with 11 bases between. The germline CDR1 and CDR2 sequences are ENHRY and SYGVKD. The CDR3 runs to 13 residues. The CDR3 DNA follows: TGTGCCATAAGAAAGCAGTTGAACACTGAAGCTTTCTTT. Protein: CAIRKQLNTEAFF.